This passage covers 26 T cell receptor beta chains from one sample sequenced in a study of lymphopenia after photon versus proton radiotherapy (dated by TCRdb to between 2018 and 2021). The method behind the library was the immunoSEQ multiplex PCR assay. TCRdb took over this immuneACCESS table, retaining in-frame rearrangements with V and J assigned. Such tables are incomplete; in checked studies, under half of the missing clones stem from an unresolved V gene, and the remainder is unexplained. This sample has about 160,000 clones in its table, and around nine tenths of those were observed once. The ten largest clones add up to about 4.3% of the sample. The sample consisted of peripheral blood, taken from a patient treated with photon-based radiotherapy. The receptors shown here come from a man aged 45-65 years with gastric cancer.

This clone was found once. The chain couples TRBV15 to TRBJ2-5, with 7 bases that match TRBD1. The CDR3 is 16 amino acids. Germline lookup yields CDR1 LNHNV and CDR2 YYDKDF (reference sequence). V lost 6 bases, J lost 4 bases, and 14 bases stayed unmatched. The CDR3 region is CATRDRQQGSLETQYF. Written as DNA, the CDR3 is TGTGCCACCAGAGACAGACAACAGGGGTCCCTAGAGACCCAGTACTTC.

This sequence joins TRBV9 and TRBJ2-1, with TRBD2 matching over 9 bases. The V segment lost 6 bases and the J segment 8 bases; nucleotides outside the gene matches: 12. The CDR3 spans 15 residues. CDR1 and CDR2 (germline): SGDLS, YYNGEE. CDR3 in amino acids: CASNSGLAGFDEQFF. CDR3 in DNA: TGTGCCAGCAACTCTGGGCTAGCGGGATTTGATGAGCAGTTCTTC.

The rearrangement uses TRBV28 and TRBJ2-7; maybe TRBD1 (7 bases). This CDR3 has 14 amino acids. V was shortened by 8 bases and J by 7 bases, with 21 bases between the two germline ends. Germline-derived CDR1 and CDR2 are MDHEN and SYDVKM. CDR3 region: CASGGTVGGWEQYF. In DNA form, the CDR3 reads TGTGCCAGCGGGGGGACAGTCGGAGGGTGGGAGCAGTACTTC.

This rearrangement joins TRBV4-1 to TRBJ2-5; TRBD2 matches at 9 bases. Germline CDR1 and CDR2: MGHRA and YSYEKL. The ends lost 8 bases at V and 2 bases at J; junction bases unmatched: 15. This CDR3 region has 17 residues. CDR3 in DNA: TGCGCCAGCTCTCCCCGTCTGAGCGGGAGGATTCAAGAGACCCAGTACTTC. Protein product: CASSPRLSGRIQETQYF.

The V call is TRBV2, the J call TRBJ2-1; perhaps D is TRBD1 or TRBD2 (5 bases each). Per germline, CDR1 SNHLY and CDR2 FYNNEI. The CDR3 sequence is 14 residues long. V was pared by 4 bases and J by 8 bases, with 15 bases between. The DNA of the CDR3 is TGTGCCAGCAGTGGCGGGCTAGGGGACGATGAGCAGTTCTTC. Protein product: CASSGGLGDDEQFF.

A single count supports this clone. The chain carries TRBV10-3 and TRBJ1-2; 8 nucleotides agree with TRBD1. CDR1 is ENHRY and CDR2 is SYGVKD in the germline V gene. The length of the CDR3 is 15 residues. With 5 bases clipped from V and 3 bases from J, the junction kept 8 bases outside the gene matches. The CDR3: CAISRQGTVDYGYTF. The CDR3 nucleotides are TGTGCCATCAGTAGACAGGGGACCGTCGACTATGGCTACACCTTC.

This chain's CDR3 is CASSLTESYEQYF. DNA for the CDR3: TGCGCCAGCAGCTTGACAGAATCCTACGAGCAGTACTTC. This chain joins TRBV5-1 and TRBJ2-7; D remains ambiguous. Germline CDR1 is SGHRS and CDR2 is YFSETQ. Trimming left V 1 base short and J 1 base short, with 6 bases between. This CDR3 has 13 amino acids.

Concerning this clone itself: The same CDR3 arises from other DNA sequences in this sample as well. The chain links TRBV14 to TRBJ2-1, with 12 positions matching TRBD2. Germline V gene lookup returns CDR1 SGHDN and CDR2 FVKESK. This CDR3 spans 15 amino acids. V was clipped by 4 bases and J by 6 bases; unmatched bases: 4. The CDR3 DNA reads TGTGCCAGCAGCCCTGCGGGACTAGCGGGCAATGAGCAGTTCTTC. Translating gives CASSPAGLAGNEQFF.

The chain combines TRBV6-5 with TRBJ1-6, with 9 bases fitting TRBD1. The CDR3 length is 15 residues. Germline CDR1 reads MNHEY; CDR2 reads SVGAGI. Unmatched junction bases numbered 10, after V lost 6 bases and J lost 10 bases. CDR3: CASREFGTGLSPLHF. The CDR3 DNA reads as TGTGCCAGCAGGGAATTCGGGACAGGGTTATCACCCCTCCACTTT.

This clone was seen a handful of times. V and J are TRBV5-4 and TRBJ2-7; D call uncertain. Looked up from germline, CDR1 is SGHNT and CDR2 is YYREEE (reference sequence). Trimming shortened V by 0 bases and J by 4 bases, and 8 bases separated the two germline ends. The CDR3 extends over 13 amino acids. This CDR3 is CASSLGQHYEQYF. CDR3 DNA: TGTGCCAGCAGCTTGGGGCAGCATTACGAGCAGTACTTC.

The rearrangement links TRBV27 to TRBJ2-7; the match to TRBD1 covers 10 bases. V lost 5 bases to trimming and J lost 5 bases; unmatched junction nucleotides: 9. Germline CDR1 is MNHEY and CDR2 is SMNVEV (reference sequence). CDR3 length equals 15 residues. CDR3 sequence: CASSGGTGVYDEQYF. CDR3 sequence (DNA): TGTGCCAGCAGTGGGGGGACAGGGGTTTACGACGAGCAGTACTTC.

DNA of the CDR3: TGTGCCAGCAGTGACTTTAGCAATCAGCCCCAGCATTTT. Protein product: CASSDFSNQPQHF. The V and J genes are TRBV28 and TRBJ1-5; no firm D call. V was trimmed by 5 bases and J by 0 bases, leaving 5 bases between them. The CDR3 is 13 residues long. The germline V gene encodes CDR1 MDHEN and CDR2 SYDVKM.

The rearrangement joins TRBV30 to TRBJ2-7; TRBD2 aligns across 9 bases. The trim removed 1 base at V and 6 bases at J, leaving 4 bases unmatched. The CDR3 length is 13 residues. The V gene's germline CDR1 is GTSNPN and CDR2 SVGIG (reference sequence). The CDR3 coding sequence is TGTGCCTGGAGTGCAATAGCGGGAGCCGAGCAGTACTTC. It translates to CAWSAIAGAEQYF. The whole variable domain, filled in from reference TRBV30 and TRBJ2-7, reads SQTIHQWPATLVQPVGSPLSLECTVEGTSNPNLYWYRQAAGRGLQLLFYSVGIGQISSEVPQNLSASRPQDRQFILSSKKLLLSDSGFYLCAWSAIAGAEQYFGPGTRLTVT.

This clone was seen just once. This chain joins TRBV4-3 and TRBJ1-4; the D is unclear. The CDR3 has 16 residues. The germline V gene encodes CDR1 LGHNA and CDR2 YSLEER. The V end lost 0 bases, the J end lost 5 bases, and 13 bases lay between the germline ends. This chain's CDR3 is CASSQEGTGLNEKLFF. The CDR3, as DNA: TGCGCCAGCAGCCAAGAAGGAACCGGGCTAAATGAAAAACTGTTTTTT.

The chain couples TRBV5-1 to TRBJ2-3; D remains unclear. Between the trimmed V and J ends, which lost 3 bases and 4 bases, there was a span of 15 bases. The germline gives CDR1 SGHRS, CDR2 YFSETQ. This CDR3 comprises 15 residues. The CDR3 loop is CASSSAVIGADTQYF. The CDR3 nucleotides read TGCGCCAGCAGCTCCGCCGTAATCGGCGCAGATACGCAGTATTTT.

Of note for this clone: Other DNA variants within this sample encode the same CDR3. The CDR3, as DNA: TGTGCCAGCAGTTTCAGCGACAGGGTGTACGAGCAGTACTTC. Translation: CASSFSDRVYEQYF. The genes are TRBV28 and TRBJ2-7, with 7 bases fitting TRBD1. The V segment lost 3 bases and the J segment 4 bases; nucleotides outside the gene matches: 6. The CDR3 length is 14 residues. In germline, CDR1 is MDHEN, CDR2 SYDVKM.

The rearrangement links TRBV7-6 to TRBJ2-7, with D tentatively TRBD2 (5 bases). This CDR3 has 14 residues. Germline V lookup: CDR1 SGHVS, CDR2 FNYEAQ. Trimming took off 1 base at V and 9 bases at J, with 16 bases between the two ends. DNA for the CDR3: TGTGCCAGCAGCTTAGGGACTCTTCCCTGGGGGCAGTACTTC. It is translated as CASSLGTLPWGQYF.

The chain joins TRBV5-4 to TRBJ2-2; D gene uncertain. Germline CDR1 and CDR2: SGHNT and YYREEE (reference sequence). V shed 4 bases and J shed 4 bases, with 11 bases lying between them. The CDR3 is made up of 14 amino acids. The CDR3 loop is CASSRPFGTGELFF. DNA of the CDR3: TGTGCCAGCAGCCGGCCGTTTGGCACCGGGGAGCTGTTTTTT.

CDR3 in DNA: TGTGCCAGCTCAGACGCGACCTACTATGGCTACACCTTC. Translating it yields CASSDATYYGYTF. This chain uses TRBV6-5 with TRBJ1-2; D unclear. Trimming shortened V by 8 bases and J by 3 bases, and 13 bases separated the two germline ends. The CDR3 consists of 13 residues. The V gene's germline CDR1 is MNHEY and CDR2 SVGAGI.

The chain uses TRBV28 and TRBJ1-5, with D hard to call. Trimming shortened V by 10 bases and J by 6 bases, and 13 bases separated the two germline ends. Germline lookup yields CDR1 MDHEN and CDR2 SYDVKM. CDR3 size: 12 residues. The DNA of the CDR3 is TGTGCCACTGAACCACTGGGTCAGCCCCAGCATTTT. It translates to CATEPLGQPQHF.

V usage is TRBV5-4 and J usage is TRBJ2-3; the D gene is possibly TRBD2 (5 bases). Germline CDR1 is SGHNT and CDR2 is YYREEE (reference sequence). Trimming pared 2 bases from V and 1 base from J, leaving 11 bases between. The CDR3 contains 15 residues. The CDR3 region has the DNA TGTGCCAGCAGCTTAGGACTTTCGGGCACAGATACGCAGTATTTT. Its protein is CASSLGLSGTDTQYF.

This clone has more than one count but fewer than ten. The V gene is TRBV30, the J gene TRBJ1-6; a weak D match, TRBD1 (6 bases). V lost 4 bases to trimming and J lost 5 bases, with 9 bases between them. Germline V CDR1 and CDR2: GTSNPN, SVGIG (reference sequence). The length of the CDR3 is 13 residues. The CDR3 DNA reads as TGTGCCTGGAATGGACAGAATAATTCACCCCTCCACTTT. This sequence encodes CAWNGQNNSPLHF. The entire variable domain, with the rest obtained from reference TRBV30 and TRBJ1-6, is as follows: SQTIHQWPATLVQPVGSPLSLECTVEGTSNPNLYWYRQAAGRGLQLLFYSVGIGQISSEVPQNLSASRPQDRQFILSSKKLLLSDSGFYLCAWNGQNNSPLHFGNGTRLTVT.

The genes are TRBV5-4 and TRBJ2-3; 10 bases line up with TRBD2. Germline V gives CDR1 SGHNT, CDR2 YYREEE (reference sequence). The ends lost 1 base at V and 6 bases at J; junction bases unmatched: 8. CDR3 length: 16 residues. The CDR3 DNA reads TGTGCCAGCAGCTTGAGGACTAGCGGCAAGGGGGATACGCAGTATTTT. This codes for CASSLRTSGKGDTQYF.

This chain uses TRBV5-1 with TRBJ2-1; D perhaps matches TRBD2 (5 bases). The CDR3 extends over 15 amino acids. The ends were cut back, 2 bases at V and 0 bases at J, with 9 bases in the middle. Germline values: CDR1 SGHRS, CDR2 YFSETQ. DNA for the CDR3: TGCGCCAGCAGCTTAGCGGCAAGCTCCTACAATGAGCAGTTCTTC. This gives the protein CASSLAASSYNEQFF.

The chain uses TRBV6-6 and TRBJ1-2; D remains ambiguous. The CDR3 runs to 13 residues. V gave up 4 bases and J gave up 3 bases, with 9 bases separating them. Germline V gene data show CDR1 as MNHNY and CDR2 as SVGAGI (reference sequence). The CDR3 DNA follows: TGTGCCAGCAGTTTCGGCCGGGACTATGGCTACACCTTC. Translating it yields CASSFGRDYGYTF.

This clone was observed a handful of times. The rearrangement uses TRBV10-3 and TRBJ2-1; D is perhaps TRBD2 (6 bases). Germline V CDR1 and CDR2: ENHRY, SYGVKD. Trimming cost V 3 bases and J 7 bases, with 16 bases left between them. The CDR3 runs to 15 residues. CDR3 amino acids: CAISDGRELGNEQFF. The CDR3 DNA sequence: TGTGCCATCAGTGACGGACGGGAGCTGGGGAATGAGCAGTTCTTC.